This T cell receptor beta chain originates from a study of blood T cell repertoires in COVID-19. Study at large: COVID-19 samples collected from the United States, Italy and Spain covered acute and convalescent phases. PBMCs, B-cell-depleted T cells, or T cells provided the cDNA or gDNA that made up the material.

Seattle cases were enrolled at active infection and followed longitudinally. Original processing methods: Quantification of nucleated cells was approximated via reference gene primer amplification. Repertoires were generated with immunoSEQ multiplex PCR, while TCRdb's copy carries only in-frame clones and drops some. D and trimming were read from the DNA, whereas the V and J calls and clone size are those reported in that table. The top ten clones hold under 15% of a sample with 150,000 to 200,000 clones, 87% of them seen once. This CDR3 is 14 amino acids long. V lost 3 bases to trimming and J lost 2 bases, with 11 bases between them. Looked up from germline, CDR1 is MDHEN and CDR2 is SYDVKM.

This clonotype was sampled from a woman aged 70-85 years with COVID-19, enrolled during active disease. Input material: peripheral blood. This chain links TRBV28 with TRBJ2-7, with D perhaps matching TRBD2 (5 bases). The CDR3 region is CASSFDQRPYEQYF. The CDR3 DNA sequence: TGTGCCAGCAGTTTTGACCAGCGGCCCTACGAGCAGTACTTC. The full variable domain, in which reference TRBV28 and TRBJ2-7 provide the parts outside the CDR3, is DVKVTQSSRYLVKRTGEKVFLECVQDMDHENMFWYRQDPGLGLRLIYFSYDVKMKEKGDIPEGYSVSREKKERFSLILESASTNQTSMYLCASSFDQRPYEQYFGPGTRLTVT.